These T cell receptor beta chains were read from a single sample in a study of blood T cell repertoires in COVID-19. Clones were read by immunoSEQ multiplex PCR, and TCRdb kept only the in-frame ones, dropping some. Of roughly 280,000 clones in the sample, approximately 90% were seen once. The source material was peripheral blood. The receptors originated from a man between 18 and 29 years old with active or convalescent COVID-19. CDR3s include the opening cysteine and the closing phenylalanine or tryptophan. The D gene is left open where the match is weak. Size is stated for part of the rows, as once, few or many counts, or as a class when the clone is expanded.

v_call	d_call	j_call	clone_size	cdr3_nt	cdr3_aa
TRBV29-1	-	TRBJ2-2	-	TGCAGCGTTGGAGGGGGTGGCGGGGAGCTGTTTTTT	CSVGGGGGELFF
TRBV2	-	TRBJ1-2	-	TGTGCCAGCAGGAGACTTACTGGGGGCTTCTATGGCTACACCTTC	CASRRLTGGFYGYTF
TRBV29-1	TRBD2	TRBJ2-1	-	TGCAGCGTTGCTAGCGGGGACAATGAGCAGTTCTTC	CSVASGDNEQFF
TRBV4-1	-	TRBJ2-7	-	TGCGCCAGCAGCCAAGTTTCCGGGACGGGAGACCCCTACGAGCAGTACTTC	CASSQVSGTGDPYEQYF
TRBV28	TRBD1	TRBJ2-3	-	TGTGCCACCACGGACAGGGATACAGATACGCAGTATTTT	CATTDRDTDTQYF
TRBV6-1	TRBD1	TRBJ2-7	-	TGTGCCAGCAGTGAACAGGGGGTCGACGAGCAGTACTTC	CASSEQGVDEQYF
TRBV9	-	TRBJ1-3	once	TGTGCCAGCAGCGTAGATGGAGGGGCTGGAAACACCATATATTTT	CASSVDGGAGNTIYF
TRBV10-3	-	TRBJ1-3	-	TGTGCCGTCGACGCCGGGAACATCAGGGGCTCTGGAAACACCATATATTTT	CAVDAGNIRGSGNTIYF
TRBV15	TRBD1	TRBJ2-7	-	TGTGCCACCAGCAGATCGACAGGGGCCTACGAGCAGTACTTC	CATSRSTGAYEQYF
TRBV5-1	TRBD1	TRBJ1-2	-	TGCGCCAGCAGCTATCCGGGACAGGAAAATGGCTACACCTTC	CASSYPGQENGYTF
TRBV5-4	TRBD2	TRBJ2-5	-	TGTGCCAGCAGCTCGTGGACTAGCGGGGAAGAGACCCAGTACTTC	CASSSWTSGEETQYF
TRBV9	-	TRBJ1-1	-	TGTGCCAGCAGCGTAGGGGGTGAGGGCACTGAAGCTTTCTTT	CASSVGGEGTEAFF
TRBV5-1	TRBD1	TRBJ2-7	-	TGCGCCAGCAGCCTCGACGTGACAGGGAACGAGCAGTACTTC	CASSLDVTGNEQYF
TRBV19	-	TRBJ1-1	-	TGTGCCAGTAGTCCCGGTAGAGAAACTGAAGCTTTCTTT	CASSPGRETEAFF
TRBV28	-	TRBJ1-1	-	TGTGCCATCGTGGGACATCGGAACACTGAAGCTTTCTTT	CAIVGHRNTEAFF
TRBV14	TRBD2	TRBJ2-7	once	TGTGCCAGCAGCCAAGATCTTGCGGGGGGGCTCCAGCCCTTC	CASSQDLAGGLQPF
TRBV6-2/TRBV6-3	-	TRBJ2-7	-	TGTGCCAGCAGTTACACCCTCTCGGGTGGGGCGATATTCTCCTACGAGCAGTACTTC	CASSYTLSGGAIFSYEQYF
TRBV4-3	TRBD1	TRBJ2-5	-	TGCGCCAGCAGCCAAACTCCGGGACAGGCACCTGAGACCCAGTACTTC	CASSQTPGQAPETQYF
TRBV28	TRBD1	TRBJ1-2	-	TGTGCCAGTACGGTGGGACAGGGGTTAGGCTACACCTTC	CASTVGQGLGYTF
TRBV15	-	TRBJ1-2	-	TGTGCCACCAGCAGAGCAGCGGATGGCTACACCTTC	CATSRAADGYTF
TRBV19	TRBD1	TRBJ2-2	-	TGTGCCAGTAGCCCTGGACAGGGGGCGACCGGGGAGCTGTTTTTT	CASSPGQGATGELFF
TRBV19	-	TRBJ1-2	few	TGTGCCAGTAGGGCAGGGAGGGTGTCGGATGGCTACACCTTC	CASRAGRVSDGYTF
TRBV4-1	-	TRBJ2-1	-	TGCGCCAGCAGCCCCCCTGAGGCGCCGTGGCGGTTCTTC	CASSPPEAPWRFF
TRBV20-1	-	TRBJ2-5	once	TGCAGTGCTGGTAGTTCAGAGACCCAGTACTTC	CSAGSSETQYF
TRBV28	-	TRBJ1-2	-	TGTGCCAGCAGTTCAAAGCACGGGGGTGGCTACACCTTC	CASSSKHGGGYTF
TRBV5-1	-	TRBJ2-2	-	TGCGCCAGCAGCTTGTCGTTGGGGAGTACCGGGGAGCTGTTTTTT	CASSLSLGSTGELFF
TRBV5-4	-	TRBJ1-1	-	TGTGCCAGCAGCTTTCAGGGGCCTAACACTGAAGCTTTCTTT	CASSFQGPNTEAFF
TRBV6-1	TRBD2	TRBJ2-3	-	TGTGCCAGCAGTGAAGCAACAGCGGGAGGGCCCAGAGATACGCAGTATTTT	CASSEATAGGPRDTQYF
TRBV6-5	TRBD1	TRBJ1-1	-	TGTGCCAGCAGAGGGACAGCGAACACTGAAGCTTTCTTT	CASRGTANTEAFF
TRBV11-3	-	TRBJ2-1	-	TGTGCCAGCAGCTTAGCAGGGCCCAACAGTGAGCAGTTCTTC	CASSLAGPNSEQFF
TRBV19	TRBD2	TRBJ2-7	-	TGTGCCAGTAGTACGGGGGGCTACGAGCAGTACTTC	CASSTGGYEQYF
TRBV5-4	TRBD2	TRBJ2-5	-	TGTGCCAGCAGCGTGGCCCTAGCGGGAAGCCAAGAGACCCAGTACTTC	CASSVALAGSQETQYF
TRBV9	TRBD2	TRBJ2-3	once	TGTGCCAGCAGCGTAACAGCGGGGAGACCACAGGATACGCAGTATTTT	CASSVTAGRPQDTQYF
TRBV6-2/TRBV6-3	-	TRBJ1-1	once	TGTGCCAGCAGTTACGTTGACAGCTTGAACACTGAAGCTTTCTTT	CASSYVDSLNTEAFF
TRBV6-5	-	TRBJ2-3	-	TGTGCCAGCAGTTACTCAGGACAGTGGACAGATACGCAGTATTTT	CASSYSGQWTDTQYF
TRBV7-2	-	TRBJ2-2	-	TGTGCCAGCAGCTCAACACGGAACACCGGGGAGCTGTTTTTT	CASSSTRNTGELFF
TRBV28	-	TRBJ1-3	-	TGTGCCAGCAGTCCATCCCATACAGGGTTGGGAAACACCATATATTTT	CASSPSHTGLGNTIYF
TRBV27	-	TRBJ1-1	-	TGTGCCAGCAGTTCCGGCGGGGCAGGAGGAACTGAAGCTTTCTTT	CASSSGGAGGTEAFF
TRBV7-2	TRBD2	TRBJ2-5	-	TGTGCCAGCAGCCCCATGGGGGGGCAAGAGACCCAGTACTTC	CASSPMGGQETQYF
TRBV6-5	TRBD2	TRBJ2-5	-	TGCGTATGCACTAGCGGGGGACAAGAGACCCAGTACTTC	CVCTSGGQETQYF
TRBV4-3	-	TRBJ2-7	-	TGCGCCAGCAGCCGTGGGAGAACACACTACGAGCAGTACTTC	CASSRGRTHYEQYF
TRBV27	TRBD1	TRBJ2-2	-	TGTGCCAGCAGGTTAGGATGGGACAGGGCCAACACCGGGGAGCTGTTTTTT	CASRLGWDRANTGELFF
TRBV27	TRBD1	TRBJ1-5	few	TGTGCCAGCAGTGCCGGGGTCGACAGGGGGATTTTTCAGCCCCAGCATTTT	CASSAGVDRGIFQPQHF
TRBV5-4	TRBD2	TRBJ2-4	-	TGTGCCAGCAGCTTAGGGACTAGCGGGGGGAGGGCCAAAAACATTCAGTACTTC	CASSLGTSGGRAKNIQYF
TRBV28	-	TRBJ2-5	-	TGTGCCAGCAGTTTAGGGCCCACAGGGTTGATCTCACAAGAGACCCAGTACTTC	CASSLGPTGLISQETQYF
TRBV10-3	TRBD1	TRBJ2-1	once	TGTGCCATCAAGGACCCGGGACAGGGAATAAATGAGCAGTTCTTC	CAIKDPGQGINEQFF
TRBV28	TRBD1	TRBJ2-1	-	TGTGCCAGCAGGCCTCAGGGGGCCTACAATGAGCAGTTCTTC	CASRPQGAYNEQFF
TRBV28	-	TRBJ1-3	once	TGTGCCAGCAGTTTGATGTCGGGGTCCGGAAACACCATATATTTT	CASSLMSGSGNTIYF
TRBV14	-	TRBJ1-1	-	TGTGCCAGCAGCCATTACAGGAGTGAAGCTTTCTTT	CASSHYRSEAFF